Each of the 29 T cell receptor beta chains below was sequenced from the same sample in a study of neurological immune-mediated disorders (dated by TCRdb to between 2018 and 2020). Preparation of the library involved 5' RACE. Sequencing took place on an Illumina HiSeq 2500. TCRdb took the public reads, trimmed them with fastp at Q25, ran MiXCR for clone calling and kept in-frame beta chains. Rows with one shared CDR3 protein collapse into an entry with the most common genes and DNA. For this sample the table gives roughly 30,000 distinct CDR3 sequences, of which about 6.9% were detected only once. The ten largest clones capture approximately 8.9% of the sample. Sequencing was performed on PBMCs. The receptors stem from a woman between 45 and 65 years old in good health.

This clonotype was counted at least ten times. This chain links TRBV20-1 with TRBJ2-1; TRBD2 matches at 12 bases. Germline V lookup: CDR1 DFQATT, CDR2 SNEGSKA (reference sequence). This CDR3 spans 14 amino acids. The J segment lost 9 bases and the V segment lost 6 bases, leaving 9 bases of the junction unmatched. In DNA form, the CDR3 reads TGCAGTGCCCAAGGACTAGCGGGGCTCAGTGAGCAGTTCTTC. Protein: CSAQGLAGLSEQFF.

Points on this clonotype: One base away lies a much larger clone, so this may be a sequencing read error. This sequence joins TRBV20-1 and TRBJ2-7; D unclear. This CDR3 region has 13 residues. Trimming took off 6 bases at V and 5 bases at J, with 17 bases between the two ends. Germline V gene lookup returns CDR1 DFQATT and CDR2 SNEGSKA (reference sequence). The DNA of the CDR3 is TGCAGTGCCGCTGCCGACGGATACCACGAGCAGTACTTC. Translation gives CSAAADGYHEQYF.

This clonotype has ten or more counts. J is TRBJ2-7 and V is TRBV14, with D possibly being TRBD1 or TRBD2 (5 bases each). The CDR3 consists of 15 residues. Trimming cost V 3 bases and J 0 bases, with 12 bases left between them. Germline V gene lookup returns CDR1 SGHDN and CDR2 FVKESK. The CDR3 bases are TGTGCCAGCAGCCACAGGGAGTTGGGCTCCTACGAGCAGTACTTC. Its translation: CASSHRELGSYEQYF.

This clonotype appeared many times. This chain joins TRBV29-1 and TRBJ2-5, with 12 bases fitting TRBD2. Germline CDR1 SQVTM, CDR2 ANQGSEA. V was clipped by 6 bases and J by 5 bases; unmatched bases: 10. CDR3 length equals 15 residues. The chain's CDR3 is CSVVTSGSHRETQYF. Written as DNA, the CDR3 is TGCAGCGTCGTGACTAGCGGGAGCCATAGGGAGACCCAGTACTTC.

This clonotype was seen ten or more times. CDR3 loop: CASSQGSVAGVSGDTQYF. The DNA for the CDR3 is TGTGCCAGCAGCCAAGGGTCGGTAGCGGGGGTATCAGGAGATACGCAGTATTTT. The chain is built from TRBV4-2 and TRBJ2-3, with 9 bases that match TRBD2. The J segment lost 5 bases and the V segment lost 1 base, leaving 13 bases of the junction unmatched. Germline CDR1 LGHNA, CDR2 YNFKEQ. This CDR3 contains 18 residues.

In nucleotides, the CDR3 is TGTGCCAGCAGTTCCACTACCTACAATGAGCAGTTCTTC. This gives the protein CASSSTTYNEQFF. The chain couples TRBV12-3 or TRBV12-4 to TRBJ2-1; D uncertain. V was trimmed by 4 bases and J by 2 bases, leaving 6 bases between them. The CDR3 consists of 13 residues.

This clonotype occurred many times. J is TRBJ1-5 and V is TRBV7-2; a possible D gene is TRBD1 (5 bases). The CDR3 consists of 17 residues. In germline, CDR1 is SGHTA, CDR2 FQGNSA. V dropped 5 bases and J dropped 0 bases, with 17 bases sitting between them. The CDR3 reads CASSKKGTANSNQPQHF. The DNA for the CDR3 is TGTGCCAGCAGCAAGAAAGGGACGGCAAATAGCAATCAGCCCCAGCATTTT. Complete variable domain (other parts from reference TRBV7-2 and TRBJ1-5): GAGVSQSPSNKVTEKGKDVELRCDPISGHTALYWYRQSLGQGLEFLIYFQGNSAPDKSGLPSDRFSAERTGGSVSTLTIQRTQQEDSAVYLCASSKKGTANSNQPQHFGDGTRLSIL.

This clonotype was seen many times. This sequence joins TRBV20-1 and TRBJ1-5, with TRBD1 as a possible D gene (5 bases). V gave up 1 base and J gave up 1 base, with 11 bases separating them. The CDR3 consists of 15 residues. The germline V gene has CDR1 DFQATT and CDR2 SNEGSKA (reference sequence). The CDR3 loop reads CSARGAGRSNQPQHF. The CDR3 DNA reads as TGCAGTGCTAGAGGGGCAGGGCGGAGCAATCAGCCCCAGCATTTT.

This clonotype was seen a handful of times. The rearrangement links TRBV7-3 to TRBJ2-7, with 9 nucleotides matching TRBD2. The CDR3 is 16 amino acids. V shed 5 bases and J 0 bases; nucleotides not matched to a gene: 8. CDR1 and CDR2 from the germline V gene are SGHTA and FQGTGA. Written as DNA, the CDR3 is TGTGCCAGCAGCACCACGCCGGGACTAGCCTCCTACGAGCAGTACTTC. Its protein product is CASSTTPGLASYEQYF.

This clonotype was recorded many times. The chain uses TRBV20-1 and TRBJ2-5; tentatively, D is TRBD2 (5 bases). Trimming pared 5 bases from V and 4 bases from J, leaving 11 bases between. The CDR3 is 12 amino acids. CDR1 and CDR2 (germline): DFQATT, SNEGSKA (reference sequence). The CDR3 reads CSAGPGGETQYF. Written as DNA, the CDR3 is TGCAGTGCTGGCCCTGGAGGAGAGACCCAGTACTTC.

This clonotype was observed many times. V gene TRBV9 combines with J gene TRBJ1-6, with D uncertain. Trimming stripped 4 bases from V and 9 bases from J, with 17 bases between. The CDR3 has 15 amino acids. Germline V gene data show CDR1 as SGDLS and CDR2 as YYNGEE. The CDR3 DNA is TGTGCCAGCAGCTCAACCGGGGTCAACTCTTCACCCCTCCACTTT. Amino acids: CASSSTGVNSSPLHF.

At least ten counts were recorded for this clonotype. The J gene is TRBJ2-6, the V gene TRBV20-1; 9 nucleotides agree with TRBD1. CDR1 and CDR2 from the germline V gene are DFQATT and SNEGSKA (reference sequence). CDR3 length equals 17 residues. The trim removed 4 bases at V and 1 base at J, leaving 8 bases unmatched. CDR3 sequence reads: CSAIRPGTGSGANVLTF. DNA of the CDR3: TGCAGTGCTATTCGTCCCGGGACAGGGTCTGGGGCCAACGTCCTGACTTTC.

This clonotype was recorded many times. This chain connects TRBV2 to TRBJ1-1; 7 bases match TRBD1. The germline V gene encodes CDR1 SNHLY and CDR2 FYNNEI. CDR3 length equals 13 residues. J lost 11 bases, V lost 6 bases, and 12 bases had no gene match. The CDR3 protein is CASRDPGGDSAFF. The CDR3 region has the DNA TGTGCCAGCAGAGACCCAGGAGGGGACAGCGCTTTCTTT.

This clonotype was picked up many times. The genes are TRBV3-1 and TRBJ1-3; unclear D gene. V shed 1 base and J shed 0 bases, with 7 bases lying between them. CDR1 is LGHDT, CDR2 YNNKEL, per germline (reference sequence). The CDR3 covers 15 residues. CDR3 protein: CASSQALRSGNTIYF. The CDR3 DNA sequence: TGTGCCAGCAGCCAAGCCCTCCGCTCTGGAAACACCATATATTTT. Variable domain in full (rest from reference TRBV3-1 and TRBJ1-3): DTAVSQTPKYLVTQMGNDKSIKCEQNLGHDTMYWYKQDSKKFLKIMFSYNNKELIINETVPNRFSPKSPDKAHLNLHINSLELGDSAVYFCASSQALRSGNTIYFGEGSWLTVV.

This clonotype was detected ten times or more. The chain joins TRBV20-1 to TRBJ2-7, with 12 bases fitting TRBD2. This CDR3 contains 14 residues. The J segment lost 6 bases and the V segment lost 5 bases, leaving 8 bases of the junction unmatched. Germline V gene data show CDR1 as DFQATT and CDR2 as SNEGSKA (reference sequence). For the CDR3, the DNA is TGCAGTGCTGGACCGACTAGCGGGGGTTCCGAGCAGTACTTC. This translates into CSAGPTSGGSEQYF.

This clonotype was observed at least ten times. This chain joins TRBV5-3 and TRBJ1-1; tentative D call: TRBD1 (6 bases). TRBV5-3 is reported as an ORF; its role is uncertain. The CDR3 spans 18 residues. V gave up 4 bases and J gave up 3 bases, with 25 bases separating them. CDR3 region: CARSREAGDQPSDTEAFF. The DNA of the CDR3 is TGTGCCAGAAGCCGGGAGGCAGGGGACCAGCCCTCGGACACTGAAGCTTTCTTT.

The rearrangement links TRBV20-1 to TRBJ1-5; no reliable D call. The CDR3 runs to 13 residues. The V gene's germline CDR1 is DFQATT and CDR2 SNEGSKA (reference sequence). V lost 6 bases, J lost 0 bases, and 9 bases lay in between. CDR3 residues: CSASSGSNQPQHF. Written as DNA, the CDR3 is TGCAGTGCCTCGAGCGGTAGCAATCAGCCCCAGCATTTT.

This clonotype showed up many times. This rearrangement joins TRBV7-8 to TRBJ1-5; D is perhaps TRBD1 (6 bases). The CDR3 is 16 amino acids. Germline CDR1 and CDR2: SGHVS and FQNEAQ. V was clipped by 1 base and J by 2 bases, with 12 bases between them. The CDR3 spells CASSLETGFGNQPQHF. CDR3 sequence (DNA): TGTGCCAGCAGCTTAGAAACAGGGTTTGGCAATCAGCCCCAGCATTTT. The whole variable domain, filled in from reference TRBV7-8 and TRBJ1-5, reads GAGVSQSPRYKVAKRGQDVALRCDPISGHVSLFWYQQALGQGPEFLTYFQNEAQLDKSGLPSDRFFAERPEGSVSTLKIQRTQQEDSAVYLCASSLETGFGNQPQHFGDGTRLSIL.

This clonotype was seen repeatedly, ten times or more. The chain uses TRBV20-1 and TRBJ1-2, with 9 nucleotides matching TRBD1. CDR1 and CDR2 (germline): DFQATT, SNEGSKA (reference sequence). This CDR3 contains 14 residues. The ends lost 5 bases at V and 2 bases at J; junction bases unmatched: 6. This CDR3 is CSAVRQGGNYGYTF. The CDR3, as DNA: TGCAGTGCTGTCCGACAGGGGGGAAACTATGGCTACACCTTC.

There are many counts of this clonotype. CDR3 nucleotide sequence: TGTGCCAGCAGTCACTGGGGACTAGCGAACACAGATACGCAGTATTTT. It is translated as CASSHWGLANTDTQYF. The genes are TRBV12-3 or TRBV12-4 and TRBJ2-3, with 10 bases aligning to TRBD2. The J segment lost 2 bases and the V segment lost 5 bases, leaving 7 bases of the junction unmatched. CDR3 size: 16 residues.

In its sample, this clonotype was seen many times. The rearrangement links TRBV6-6 to TRBJ1-6; 9 positions match TRBD1. The germline V gene encodes CDR1 MNHNY and CDR2 SVGAGI (reference sequence). The CDR3 totals 14 residues. The ends lost 5 bases at V and 11 bases at J; junction bases unmatched: 7. CDR3 sequence reads: CASSATGGRTPLHF. DNA of the CDR3: TGTGCCAGCAGTGCCACAGGGGGCAGGACACCCCTCCACTTT.

This clonotype has a count of ten or more. The J gene is TRBJ2-7, the V gene TRBV5-6; D is perhaps TRBD1 or TRBD2 (6 bases each). V was shortened by 0 bases and J by 6 bases, with 13 bases between the two germline ends. This CDR3 is built from 14 residues. The germline V gene has CDR1 SGHDT and CDR2 YYEEEE. CDR3 in amino acids: CASSLAGGYGEQYF. DNA for the CDR3: TGTGCCAGCAGCTTGGCCGGGGGCTACGGCGAGCAGTACTTC.

This clonotype was counted ten times or more. This rearrangement joins TRBV4-1 to TRBJ2-2; TRBD2 is a possible D gene (7 bases). V was clipped by 0 bases and J by 5 bases, with 16 bases between them. Germline assignment: CDR1 MGHRA and CDR2 YSYEKL. The CDR3 is 17 residues long. The CDR3 region is CASSQDSAGAQTGELFF. Here the CDR3 DNA reads TGCGCCAGCAGCCAAGATTCGGCGGGGGCCCAGACCGGGGAGCTGTTTTTT.

Many counts were recorded for this clonotype. CDR3 sequence reads: CASSHSGPYQETQYF. CDR3 DNA sequence: TGTGCCAGCAGCCATAGCGGGCCGTACCAAGAGACCCAGTACTTC. This chain connects TRBV14 to TRBJ2-5, with 7 bases identical to TRBD2. Germline V gives CDR1 SGHDN, CDR2 FVKESK. The CDR3 consists of 15 residues. After removal of 3 bases from V and 0 bases from J, the junction contained 4 bases not matched to a gene.

Many counts were recorded for this clonotype. The chain joins TRBV5-4 to TRBJ2-5; D gene ambiguous. The V end was cut by 0 bases, the J end by 2 bases, with 8 bases between. The length of the CDR3 is 14 residues. Germline V gene sequence: CDR1 SGHNT, CDR2 YYREEE (reference sequence). The CDR3 protein is CASSLGLRQETQYF. The CDR3 nucleotides read TGTGCCAGCAGCTTGGGTCTGCGGCAAGAGACCCAGTACTTC. Full variable domain (missing parts from reference TRBV5-4 and TRBJ2-5): ETGVTQSPTHLIKTRGQQVTLRCSSQSGHNTVSWYQQALGQGPQFIFQYYREEENGRGNFPPRFSGLQFPNYSSELNVNALELDDSALYLCASSLGLRQETQYFGPGTRLLVL.

This clonotype was recorded at least ten times. The chain combines TRBV29-1 with TRBJ1-5; 8 positions match TRBD1. The ends lost 4 bases at V and 4 bases at J; junction bases unmatched: 9. Germline CDR1 is SQVTM and CDR2 is ANQGSEA. The CDR3 runs 15 residues. CDR3 DNA sequence: TGCAGCGTTGTTTGGGACAGGCTACCGAATCAGCCCCAGCATTTT. Encoded protein: CSVVWDRLPNQPQHF. The whole variable domain, filled in from reference TRBV29-1 and TRBJ1-5, reads SAVISQKPSRDICQRGTSLTIQCQVDSQVTMMFWYRQQPGQSLTLIATANQGSEATYESGFVIDKFPISRPNLTFSTLTVSNMSPEDSSIYLCSVVWDRLPNQPQHFGDGTRLSIL.

This clonotype was observed at least ten times. The chain joins TRBV18 to TRBJ2-5; 7 bases map to TRBD2. Germline CDR1 is KGHSH and CDR2 is LQKENI. The junction had 9 bases not matched to a gene; V was cut back by 1 base and J by 4 bases. This CDR3 is 16 amino acids long. CDR3 in amino acids: CASSPLRAGGGETQYF. The CDR3 coding sequence is TGTGCCAGCTCACCACTCCGGGCCGGCGGGGGAGAGACCCAGTACTTC.

This clonotype was seen a handful of times. The chain uses TRBV20-1 and TRBJ2-1; a weak D match, TRBD2 (6 bases). V was cut by 0 bases and J by 7 bases, with 16 bases left in between. The CDR3 covers 15 residues. Germline CDR1 and CDR2: DFQATT and SNEGSKA (reference sequence). Here the CDR3 DNA reads TGCAGTGCTAGAGATCAGGGACTGTCGAAGAATGAGCAGTTCTTC. Its protein product is CSARDQGLSKNEQFF.

This clonotype appeared many times. The gene calls are TRBV7-2 and TRBJ2-7; no definite D call. Trimming removed 1 base at V and 3 bases at J, with 10 bases between. The CDR3 has 14 residues. Germline V CDR1 and CDR2: SGHTA, FQGNSA. In DNA form, the CDR3 reads TGTGCCAGCAGCTTAGATAACAGAGGCTACGAGCAGTACTTC. Amino acid sequence: CASSLDNRGYEQYF.